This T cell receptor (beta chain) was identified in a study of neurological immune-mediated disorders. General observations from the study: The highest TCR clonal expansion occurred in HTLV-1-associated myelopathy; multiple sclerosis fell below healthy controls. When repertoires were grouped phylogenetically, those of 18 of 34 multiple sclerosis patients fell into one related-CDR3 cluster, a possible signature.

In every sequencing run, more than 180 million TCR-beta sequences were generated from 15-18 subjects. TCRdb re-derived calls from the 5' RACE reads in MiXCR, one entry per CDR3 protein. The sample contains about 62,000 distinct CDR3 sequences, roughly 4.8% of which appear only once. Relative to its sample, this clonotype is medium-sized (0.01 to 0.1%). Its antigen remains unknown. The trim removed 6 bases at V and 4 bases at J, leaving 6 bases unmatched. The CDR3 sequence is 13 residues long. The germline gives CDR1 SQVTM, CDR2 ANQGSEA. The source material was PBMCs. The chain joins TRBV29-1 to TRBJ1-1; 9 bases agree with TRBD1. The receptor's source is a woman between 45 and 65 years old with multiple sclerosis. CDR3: CSVLGQGTTEAFF. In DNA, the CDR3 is TGCAGCGTCCTTGGACAGGGGACCACTGAAGCTTTCTTT.